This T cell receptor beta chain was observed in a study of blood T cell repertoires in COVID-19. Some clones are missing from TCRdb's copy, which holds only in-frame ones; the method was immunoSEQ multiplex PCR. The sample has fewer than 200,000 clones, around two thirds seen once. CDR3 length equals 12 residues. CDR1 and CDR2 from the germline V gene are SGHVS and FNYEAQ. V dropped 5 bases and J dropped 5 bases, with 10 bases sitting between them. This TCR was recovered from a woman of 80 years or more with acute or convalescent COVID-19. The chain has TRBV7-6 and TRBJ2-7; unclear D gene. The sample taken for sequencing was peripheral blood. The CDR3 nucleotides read TGTGCCAGCAGCGCCTCCCGAGACGAGCAGTACTTC. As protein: CASSASRDEQYF.